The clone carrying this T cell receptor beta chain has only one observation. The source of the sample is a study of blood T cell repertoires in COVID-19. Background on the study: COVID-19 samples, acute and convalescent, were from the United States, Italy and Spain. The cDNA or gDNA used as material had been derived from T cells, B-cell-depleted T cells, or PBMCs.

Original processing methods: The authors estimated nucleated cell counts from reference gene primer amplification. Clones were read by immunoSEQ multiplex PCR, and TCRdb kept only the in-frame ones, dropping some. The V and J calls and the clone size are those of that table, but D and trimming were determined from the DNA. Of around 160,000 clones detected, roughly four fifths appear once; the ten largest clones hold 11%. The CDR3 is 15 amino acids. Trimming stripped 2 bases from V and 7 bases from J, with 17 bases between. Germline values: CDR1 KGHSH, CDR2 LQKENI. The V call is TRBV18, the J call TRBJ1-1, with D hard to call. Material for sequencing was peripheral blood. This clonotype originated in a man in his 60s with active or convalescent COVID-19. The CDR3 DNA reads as TGTGCCAGCTCACCAGTCGCTGGCGGTCGGGGTGAAGCTTTCTTT. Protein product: CASSPVAGGRGEAFF.